A single sample gave rise to the 11 T cell receptor beta chains below, sequenced in a study of shared clonotypes between healthy human individuals. Repertoires were generated with immunoSEQ multiplex PCR, while TCRdb's copy carries only in-frame clones and drops some. The sample has around 300,000 clones; around 86% are singletons. Specimen: memory CD8+ T cells sorted from blood. Subset specified: CD45RO+ cells pooled with CCR7-negative TemRA cells. Receptor source: a young man in good health.

In DNA, the CDR3 is TGTGCCATCAGTGAAACACACAATGAGCAGTTCTTC. Encoded protein: CAISETHNEQFF. The V call is TRBV10-3, the J call TRBJ2-1; D is uncertain. V dropped 3 bases and J dropped 5 bases, with 5 bases sitting between them. The CDR3 is made up of 12 amino acids. Per germline, CDR1 ENHRY and CDR2 SYGVKD.

The chain joins TRBV30 to TRBJ2-7, with 7 bases that match TRBD2. Germline assignment: CDR1 GTSNPN and CDR2 SVGIG (reference sequence). This CDR3 spans 14 amino acids. J was trimmed by 4 bases and V by 5 bases; bases with no gene match: 11. The chain's CDR3 is CAWDFGSGTYEQYF. CDR3 nucleotides: TGTGCCTGGGATTTTGGCAGCGGGACTTACGAGCAGTACTTC.

The CDR3 loop reads CASSLNGKNSGQGLEAFF. CDR3 nucleotides: TGCGCCAGCAGCTTGAACGGTAAGAATTCGGGACAGGGACTTGAAGCTTTCTTT. This chain connects TRBV5-1 to TRBJ1-1; 9 positions match TRBD1. The CDR3 has 18 residues. The germline V gene encodes CDR1 SGHRS and CDR2 YFSETQ. V lost 1 base to trimming and J lost 7 bases; unmatched junction nucleotides: 17.

The DNA of the CDR3 is TGTGCTAGTGGTTTGACAGGGTGGCGCACTGAAGCTTTCTTT. As protein: CASGLTGWRTEAFF. The gene calls are TRBV12-5 and TRBJ1-1, with a weak D call TRBD1 (6 bases). Germline V lookup: CDR1 LGHNT, CDR2 FRNRAP. This CDR3 is 14 amino acids long. The V end lost 2 bases, the J end lost 4 bases, and 11 bases lay between the germline ends.

V gene TRBV4-1 combines with J gene TRBJ1-1, with a possible D match to TRBD1 (5 bases). Per the germline V gene, CDR1 is MGHRA and CDR2 is YSYEKL. CDR3 length: 17 amino acids. Trimming took off 2 bases at V and 6 bases at J, with 22 bases between the two ends. The CDR3, as DNA: TGCGCCAGCAGCCAAAAGGGGAGGGGTGAGGGCTGGCCTGAAGCTTTCTTT. This codes for CASSQKGRGEGWPEAFF.

The chain has TRBV28 and TRBJ2-1; TRBD2 matches at 12 bases. The CDR3 has 16 amino acids. Germline V CDR1 and CDR2: MDHEN, SYDVKM. The trim removed 6 bases at V and 4 bases at J, leaving 7 bases unmatched. In DNA form, the CDR3 reads TGTGCCAGCAGAAATACTAGCGGGGGGACATACAATGAGCAGTTCTTC. Protein product: CASRNTSGGTYNEQFF.

The V and J genes are TRBV5-1 and TRBJ1-4; D not certain. Trimming pared 5 bases from V and 7 bases from J, leaving 12 bases between. The length of the CDR3 is 13 residues. The germline gives CDR1 SGHRS, CDR2 YFSETQ. CDR3 region: CASRLEDGEKLFF. The DNA of the CDR3 is TGCGCCAGCAGACTAGAGGACGGTGAAAAACTGTTTTTT.

The chain is built from TRBV29-1 and TRBJ1-1; D not certain. Germline V CDR1 and CDR2: SQVTM, ANQGSEA. The germline V and J ends were trimmed by 8 bases and 8 bases, with 21 bases remaining between them. The CDR3 runs 13 residues. This CDR3 reads CSLLTTYGGEAFF. The CDR3 DNA is TGCAGCCTCTTGACGACCTACGGAGGGGAAGCTTTCTTT.

The count of this clone is one. This specimen includes other DNA sequences encoding the same CDR3. This chain uses TRBV27 with TRBJ2-7; D possibly matches TRBD1 or TRBD2 (5 bases each). CDR3 size: 13 residues. V lost 4 bases to trimming and J lost 0 bases, with 7 bases between them. Germline CDR1 is MNHEY and CDR2 is SMNVEV (reference sequence). The CDR3 is CASSSGTSYEQYF. CDR3 nucleotide sequence: TGTGCCAGCAGTTCTGGGACCTCCTACGAGCAGTACTTC.

The count of this clone is one. The chain employs TRBV19 and TRBJ2-3; 7 bases are shared with TRBD1. Germline values: CDR1 LNHDA, CDR2 SQIVND (reference sequence). V lost 3 bases and J lost 2; bases outside the gene matches: 2. The CDR3 loop spans 14 amino acids. The CDR3 loop is CASSITGATDTQYF. DNA of the CDR3: TGTGCCAGTAGTATCACAGGGGCCACAGATACGCAGTATTTT.

The rearrangement joins TRBV11-2 to TRBJ2-7; TRBD1 might be the D (5 bases). Germline V gene lookup returns CDR1 SGHAT and CDR2 FQNNGV. V was pared by 5 bases and J by 2 bases, with 10 bases between. The CDR3 is 13 residues long. In DNA, the CDR3 is TGTGCCAGCAGCCATGAGGACACCTACGAGCAGTACTTC. It yields the protein CASSHEDTYEQYF.